The rows below give T cell receptor beta chains drawn from one sample of a study of blood T cell repertoires in COVID-19. TCRdb keeps only in-frame clones here, not all; method: immunoSEQ multiplex PCR. The data contain a few hundred thousand clones, around 91% of them seen just once; the ten biggest clones take up under 15%. The sequencing sample was made of peripheral blood. The source is a woman aged 60-75 years with acute or convalescent COVID-19. Both conserved end residues are part of each CDR3. The D gene is left open where the match is weak. The listing skips clone size in some rows; elsewhere it reads once, few, many or a size class.

D | J | V | length | size | DNA | CDR3
TRBD1 | TRBJ1-1 | TRBV27 | 16 | NA | TGTGCCAGCAGGACGACAGGGCTCCTCATGAACACTGAAGCTTTCTTT | CASRTTGLLMNTEAFF
NA | TRBJ2-7 | TRBV6-5 | 15 | NA | TGTGCCAGCAGCCATAGCGTTCAGGGACTGGCCGAGCAGTACTTC | CASSHSVQGLAEQYF
TRBD1 | TRBJ2-1 | TRBV7-9 | 16 | NA | TGTGCCAGCAGCTTATCAACAGGGGGCCTGGACAATGAGCAGTTCTTC | CASSLSTGGLDNEQFF
NA | TRBJ2-3 | TRBV15 | 13 | NA | TGTGCCACCAGCAGAGACGGCACAGATACGCAGTATTTT | CATSRDGTDTQYF
TRBD2 | TRBJ2-2 | TRBV7-2 | 14 | once | TGTGCCAGCAGCCCCAGTCGGGGGGCCGGGGAGCTGTTTTTT | CASSPSRGAGELFF
NA | TRBJ1-4 | TRBV9 | 15 | few | TGTGCCAGCAGCCCTCACGGGGGTGCTAATGAAAAACTGTTTTTT | CASSPHGGANEKLFF
TRBD2 | TRBJ2-3 | TRBV6-5 | 16 | NA | TGTGCCAGCAGTTCAGGGACTAGCGGGGGGGCTGATACGCAGTATTTT | CASSSGTSGGADTQYF
TRBD1 | TRBJ1-1 | TRBV25-1 | 14 | NA | TGTGCCAGCAGTGAATTTCGGGACAGCACTGAAGCTTTCTTT | CASSEFRDSTEAFF
TRBD2 | TRBJ2-1 | TRBV4-2 | 16 | NA | TGTGCCAGCAGCCAAGATTCCTCGGGGGGGGCCTATGAGCAGTTCTTC | CASSQDSSGGAYEQFF
NA | TRBJ1-5 | TRBV12-3/TRBV12-4 | 12 | NA | TGTGCCAGCAACACAAACCGTCAGCCCCAGCATTTT | CASNTNRQPQHF
TRBD2 | TRBJ2-5 | TRBV7-9 | 15 | NA | TGTGCCAGCAGCTTAGGGAGCGGGAGGGGAGAGACCCAGTACTTC | CASSLGSGRGETQYF
NA | TRBJ1-5 | TRBV7-2 | 14 | NA | TGTGCCAGCAGCTTATCAGGGGGCAATCAGCCCCAGCATTTT | CASSLSGGNQPQHF
TRBD2 | TRBJ2-7 | TRBV6-6 | 15 | NA | TGTGCCAGCAGTGCCCTAGCGGGAGGTTCCTACGAGCAGTACTTC | CASSALAGGSYEQYF
NA | TRBJ1-1 | TRBV2 | 10 | few | TGTGCCAGCAGTGATAGGGGGGCTTTCTTT | CASSDRGAFF
NA | TRBJ2-5 | TRBV4-3 | 17 | NA | TGCGCCAGCAGCCAAGATGGTCCAGGGTTCATAGGAGAGACCCAGTACTTC | CASSQDGPGFIGETQYF
NA | TRBJ1-5 | TRBV27 | 14 | NA | TGTGCCAGCAGTTTCAGGTATAGCAATCAGCCCCAGCATTTT | CASSFRYSNQPQHF
NA | TRBJ2-5 | TRBV4-2 | 15 | NA | TGTGCCAGCAGCCAAGATGAGGACCCCGGGCGGGCCCAGTACTTC | CASSQDEDPGRAQYF
TRBD1 | TRBJ1-5 | TRBV6-6 | 14 | NA | TGTGCCAGCAGGACAGGGTTTAGCAATCAGCCCCAGCATTTT | CASRTGFSNQPQHF
TRBD1 | TRBJ1-1 | TRBV10-3 | 19 | NA | TGTGCCATCAGTGCGAGCAGAGGGCAGGGGGGAAGGGGCGACACTGAAGCTTTCTTT | CAISASRGQGGRGDTEAFF
TRBD2 | TRBJ2-7 | TRBV27 | 18 | once | TGTGCCAGCAGTTCCTTAGGTCCACCGGGAGGGAGAATCTACGAGCAGTACTTC | CASSSLGPPGGRIYEQYF
NA | TRBJ1-2 | TRBV20-1 | 11 | NA | TGCAGTGCTAGAACTCCCATGGGCTACACCTTC | CSARTPMGYTF
TRBD1 | TRBJ1-4 | TRBV24-1 | 18 | NA | TGTGCCACCAGTGTACTCTTGCCGGGGCCAGGGGGATATGAAAAACTGTTTTTT | CATSVLLPGPGGYEKLFF
TRBD1 | TRBJ1-4 | TRBV6-1 | 15 | NA | TGTGCCAGCAGTGAAGTTGACAGGGTATCTGAAAAACTGTTTTTT | CASSEVDRVSEKLFF
TRBD1 | TRBJ1-1 | TRBV5-6 | 16 | NA | TGTGCCAGCAGCTTGGTGGACAGGGCGAAAGGGGTTGAAGCTTTCTTT | CASSLVDRAKGVEAFF
TRBD1 | TRBJ1-2 | TRBV28 | 14 | NA | TGTGCCAGCAGGGACAGGGGCGTCGACTATGGCTACACCTTC | CASRDRGVDYGYTF
TRBD1 | TRBJ1-5 | TRBV24-1 | 16 | few | TGTGCCACCAGTGATACCCGGACAGGGAGGAATCAGCCCCAGCATTTT | CATSDTRTGRNQPQHF
TRBD1 | TRBJ1-1 | TRBV24-1 | 15 | NA | TGTGCCACCAGTGCCGACAGGGGGCCAAGGACTGAAGCTTTCTTT | CATSADRGPRTEAFF
TRBD2 | TRBJ2-6 | TRBV6-6 | 21 | NA | TGTGCCAGCAGTCTCACTCGCCGTACCGGGACTAGCGGCTCCGGGGCCAACGTCCTGACTTTC | CASSLTRRTGTSGSGANVLTF
TRBD1 | TRBJ2-5 | TRBV24-1 | 16 | NA | TGTGCCACTAGCGAATCACCCGGACAGGGGGAAGAGACCCAGTACTTC | CATSESPGQGEETQYF
TRBD1 | TRBJ1-5 | TRBV2 | 17 | NA | TGTGCCAGCAGTGACCAATTGACAGGGGGCGGCAATCAGCCCCAGCATTTT | CASSDQLTGGGNQPQHF
NA | TRBJ1-1 | TRBV2 | 13 | few | TGTGCCAGCACCGAGGATCTGAACACTGAAGCTTTCTTT | CASTEDLNTEAFF
NA | TRBJ2-3 | TRBV5-1 | 14 | once | TGCGCCAGCAGCTTAGGGAGTAGGACAGATACGCAGTATTTT | CASSLGSRTDTQYF
NA | TRBJ1-2 | TRBV7-2 | 13 | NA | TGTGCCAGCAGCTCCCTCCCTAACTATGGCTACACCTTC | CASSSLPNYGYTF
NA | TRBJ1-5 | TRBV7-6 | 14 | NA | TGTGCCAGCAGCTTCGGACAGACCAATCAGCCCCAGCATTTT | CASSFGQTNQPQHF
TRBD2 | TRBJ2-2 | TRBV13 | 14 | NA | TGTGCCAGCAGCTCGGGACTAGACACCGGGGAGCTGTTTTTT | CASSSGLDTGELFF
NA | TRBJ1-5 | TRBV21-1 | 13 | NA | TGTGCCAGCAGTACCACAGGGTACCAGCCCCAGCATTTT | CASSTTGYQPQHF
NA | TRBJ1-1 | TRBV6-2/TRBV6-3 | 13 | NA | TGTGCCAGCAGTTCTACAGGGAACACTGAAGCTTTCTTT | CASSSTGNTEAFF
NA | TRBJ1-5 | TRBV29-1 | 12 | once | TGCAGCGTGGGGGACACTAATCAGCCCCAGCATTTT | CSVGDTNQPQHF
NA | TRBJ2-3 | TRBV28 | 11 | NA | TGTGCCAGCACCTCTCGAGATACGCAGTATTTT | CASTSRDTQYF
TRBD1 | TRBJ1-1 | TRBV18 | 18 | NA | TGTGCCAGCTCACCACTAGGGACAGGGGGCGACTCGCTCGCTGAAGCTTTCTTT | CASSPLGTGGDSLAEAFF
TRBD2 | TRBJ2-5 | TRBV7-9 | 14 | NA | TGTGCCAGCAGCCTAGCGGGAGAAGTGGAGACCCAGTACTTC | CASSLAGEVETQYF
NA | TRBJ1-1 | TRBV2 | 15 | NA | TGTGCCAGCGCCTTGGACAGTAGGGGAGGGACTGAAGCTTTCTTT | CASALDSRGGTEAFF
NA | TRBJ2-5 | TRBV7-8 | 16 | NA | TGTGCCAGCAGCTTAGCGTTAGAATACCTCCGGGAGACCCAGTACTTC | CASSLALEYLRETQYF
NA | TRBJ1-5 | TRBV10-3 | 13 | NA | TGTGCCATCAGTGATATGGGCGGGCAGCCCCAGCATTTT | CAISDMGGQPQHF
NA | TRBJ2-7 | TRBV7-2 | 14 | NA | TGTGCCAGCAGCTTAGATGTGGCCTCCTACGAGCAGTACTTC | CASSLDVASYEQYF
TRBD1 | TRBJ1-2 | TRBV5-1 | 15 | once | TGCGCCAGCAGCTTGGAGTGGGACAGGAACTATGGCTACACCTTC | CASSLEWDRNYGYTF
NA | TRBJ2-7 | TRBV9 | 14 | NA | TGTGCCAGCAGCGTAGGAGGCGGGGACTACGAGCAGTACTTC | CASSVGGGDYEQYF
NA | TRBJ2-2 | TRBV2 | 14 | NA | TGTGCCAGCTCTCCCCTTATAAACACCGGGGAGCTGTTTTTT | CASSPLINTGELFF
NA | TRBJ2-2 | TRBV28 | 14 | NA | TGTGCCAGCAGTTTGCAGGGAAACACCGGGGAGCTGTTTTTT | CASSLQGNTGELFF
NA | TRBJ2-7 | TRBV6-2/TRBV6-3 | 13 | NA | TGTGCCAGCAGTTACTTTAGCGCCAAAGAGCAGTACTTC | CASSYFSAKEQYF
NA | TRBJ1-2 | TRBV28 | 14 | NA | TGTGCCAGCAGTTCACCGACCGACTATTATGGCTACACCTTC | CASSSPTDYYGYTF
NA | TRBJ1-1 | TRBV19 | 15 | NA | TGTGCCAGTAGTATCAGGAGGGGGAGGGACACTGAAGCTTTCTTT | CASSIRRGRDTEAFF
TRBD2 | TRBJ2-1 | TRBV5-4 | 15 | few | TGTGCCAGCAGCTCGGCGGGAGGGCCTGACAATGAGCAGTTCTTC | CASSSAGGPDNEQFF
NA | TRBJ1-6 | TRBV6-6 | 12 | NA | TGTGCCAGCACCTCTTATGATTCACCCCTCCACTTT | CASTSYDSPLHF
NA | TRBJ1-6 | TRBV27 | 17 | NA | TGTGCCAGCAGTTTATCGGTGGGGAGCTCCTATAATTCACCCCTCCACTTT | CASSLSVGSSYNSPLHF
NA | TRBJ2-7 | TRBV12-3/TRBV12-4 | 12 | NA | TGTGCCAGCAGTTTAGCAGGGGGTGAGCAGTACTTC | CASSLAGGEQYF
NA | TRBJ1-6 | TRBV6-1 | 14 | NA | TGTGCCAGCAGTGAAATAGGGGGAAATTCACCCCTCCACTTT | CASSEIGGNSPLHF
TRBD2 | TRBJ2-3 | TRBV28 | 16 | NA | TGTGCCAGCAAACTACTAGCGGGAGAGGGGGAGGATACGCAGTATTTT | CASKLLAGEGEDTQYF
NA | TRBJ2-3 | TRBV28 | 14 | NA | TGTGCCAGCAGGGACCAAGGGGGTTCGGATACGCAGTATTTT | CASRDQGGSDTQYF
TRBD2 | TRBJ2-3 | TRBV27 | 14 | NA | TGTGCCAGCGGCCTAGCGGGGGACACAGATACGCAGTATTTT | CASGLAGDTDTQYF